The present T cell receptor beta chain was sequenced within a study of breast tumors, draining lymph nodes, adjacent tissues. Using its own MiXCR run on the multiplex PCR reads, TCRdb lists one record per CDR3 protein. The sample contains fewer than 200,000 distinct CDR3 sequences, 30% to 40% of which appear only once. This clonotype has more than one count but fewer than ten. Its antigen remains unidentified. After removal of 10 bases from V and 2 bases from J, the junction contained 9 bases not matched to a gene. Germline V gene data show CDR1 as MNHEY and CDR2 as SVGAGI. CDR3 length equals 15 residues. The study, taken as a whole, reports: Tumor TCR diversity was below lymph nodes but above nontumor tissue. Tumor T cell lymph node origin was a supported hypothesis, not proven. Compared with basal-like, luminal-like tumors shared significantly more repertoire with nontumor tissue. Data fit most tumor T cells coming from lymph node, expanding in tumor.

Axillary draining lymph nodes of breast cancer patients supplied the node samples. The receptor was derived from a female donor with breast cancer. Some clones in this sample may be carry-over from other donors' samples. The J gene is TRBJ1-2, the V gene TRBV6-5, with 11 nucleotides matching TRBD1. Sequenced: axillary lymph node tissue. The CDR3 reads CATLRGTGGNYGYTF. CDR3 nucleotide sequence: TGTGCCACCCTTCGGGGGACAGGGGGAAACTATGGCTACACCTTC.